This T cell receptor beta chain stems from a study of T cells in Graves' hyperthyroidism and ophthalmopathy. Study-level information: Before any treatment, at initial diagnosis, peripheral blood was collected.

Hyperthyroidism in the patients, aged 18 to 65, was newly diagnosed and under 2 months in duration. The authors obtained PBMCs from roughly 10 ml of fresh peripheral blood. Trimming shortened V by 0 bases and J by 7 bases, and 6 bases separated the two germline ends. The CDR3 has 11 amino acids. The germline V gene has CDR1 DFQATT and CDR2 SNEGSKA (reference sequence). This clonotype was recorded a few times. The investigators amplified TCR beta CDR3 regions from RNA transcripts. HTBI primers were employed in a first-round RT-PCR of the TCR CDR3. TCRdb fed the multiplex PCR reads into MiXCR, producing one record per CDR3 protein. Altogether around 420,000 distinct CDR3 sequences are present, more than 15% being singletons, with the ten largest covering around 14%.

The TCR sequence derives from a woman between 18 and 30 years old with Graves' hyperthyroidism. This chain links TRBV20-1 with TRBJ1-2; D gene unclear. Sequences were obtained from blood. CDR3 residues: CSARDITGYTF. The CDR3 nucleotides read TGCAGTGCTAGAGATATCACTGGCTACACCTTC.